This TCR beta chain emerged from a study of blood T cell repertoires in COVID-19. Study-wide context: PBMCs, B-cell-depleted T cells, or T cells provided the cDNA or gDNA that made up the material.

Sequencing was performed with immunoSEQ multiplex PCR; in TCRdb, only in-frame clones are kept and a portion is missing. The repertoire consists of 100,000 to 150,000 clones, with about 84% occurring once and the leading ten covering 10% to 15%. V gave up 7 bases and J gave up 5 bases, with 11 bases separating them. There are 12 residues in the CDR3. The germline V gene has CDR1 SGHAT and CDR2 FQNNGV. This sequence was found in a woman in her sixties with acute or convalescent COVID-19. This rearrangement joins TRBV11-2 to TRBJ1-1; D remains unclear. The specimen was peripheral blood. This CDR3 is CASTPSGTEAFF. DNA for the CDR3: TGTGCCAGCACCCCTTCGGGGACTGAAGCTTTCTTT.